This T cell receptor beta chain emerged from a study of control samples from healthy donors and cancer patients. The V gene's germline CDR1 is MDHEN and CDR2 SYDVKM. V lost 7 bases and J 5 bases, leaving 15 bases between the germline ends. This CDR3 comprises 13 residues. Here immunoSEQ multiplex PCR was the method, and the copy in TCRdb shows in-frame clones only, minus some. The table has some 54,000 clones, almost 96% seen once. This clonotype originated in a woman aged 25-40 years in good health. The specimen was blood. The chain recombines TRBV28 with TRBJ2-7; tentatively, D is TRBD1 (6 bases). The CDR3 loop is CASKRGIPNEQYF. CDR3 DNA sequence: TGTGCCAGCAAAAGGGGGATCCCCAACGAGCAGTACTTC.